Listed below are T cell receptor beta chains from one sample, sequenced in a study of blood T cell repertoires in COVID-19. This table comes from immunoSEQ multiplex PCR, and its TCRdb copy is limited to in-frame clones, with some not included. The sample lists roughly 140,000 clones, 84% seen once, with more than 5.5% in the top ten. The source material was peripheral blood. These receptors originate from a woman aged 50 to 60 in a cohort sampled during active or convalescent COVID-19. Each CDR3 is given with its conserved first and last residue. The D gene is left open where the match is weak. Not every row has a clone size; where given, it reads once, few, many or a size class.

d_call j_call clone_size v_call cdr3_nt cdr3_aa
. TRBJ2-7 medium-sized TRBV19 TGTGCCAGTAGTATAGTAGGGAGCAACGAGCAGTACTTC CASSIVGSNEQYF
TRBD1 TRBJ2-7 . TRBV2 TGTGCCAGCAGATTTACAGGGGTAATCTACGAGCAGTACTTC CASRFTGVIYEQYF
. TRBJ1-3 . TRBV30 TGTGCCTGGAGACAGGGTCAAACCTCTGGAAACACCATATATTTT CAWRQGQTSGNTIYF
. TRBJ2-5 . TRBV5-1 TGCGCCAGCAGAGAAGCCGTGGGCGGGGAGACCCAGTACTTC CASREAVGGETQYF
TRBD1 TRBJ2-7 . TRBV19 TGTGCCAGTAGCGACCCGGGACAGGGAGCCTACGAGCAGTACTTC CASSDPGQGAYEQYF
TRBD1 TRBJ1-5 few TRBV2 TGTGCCAGCAATCTGGGGACAGGGAACCAGCCCCAGCATTTT CASNLGTGNQPQHF
. TRBJ1-2 few TRBV9 TGTGCCAGCAGCGTATCGTCCGTCAGCTATGGCTACACCTTC CASSVSSVSYGYTF
. TRBJ2-2 few TRBV9 TGTGCCAGCAGCGTAGATTGGGGGCTCGAGAACACCGGGGAGCTGTTTTTT CASSVDWGLENTGELFF
TRBD2 TRBJ2-5 . TRBV24-1 TGTGCCACCAGTGATCCGACTAGCGGGTCGGAGACCCAGTACTTC CATSDPTSGSETQYF
TRBD2 TRBJ2-7 . TRBV6-5 TGTGCCAGTCGCGGGAGTTCCTACGAGCAGTACTTC CASRGSSYEQYF
. TRBJ1-2 . TRBV2 TGTGCCAGCAGCGCCGGGGGAGAGTATGGCTACACCTTC CASSAGGEYGYTF
. TRBJ1-5 . TRBV4-3 TGCGCCAGCAGCCAGGGCCTTTTTCAGCCCCAGCATTTT CASSQGLFQPQHF
TRBD1 TRBJ2-7 . TRBV30 TGTGCCGTCAAGGACAGGACCTCCTACGAGCAGTACTTC CAVKDRTSYEQYF
TRBD2 TRBJ2-3 . TRBV5-1 TGCGCCAGCAGCCAAGGACTAGCGGGCCTCACAGATACGCAGTATTTT CASSQGLAGLTDTQYF
. TRBJ1-3 . TRBV19 TGTGCCAGTAGTATTGGCCAGGCGAACTCTGGAAACACCATATATTTT CASSIGQANSGNTIYF
. TRBJ1-5 . TRBV5-1 TGCGCCAGCAGAGACAGGAGCAATCAGCCCCAGCATTTT CASRDRSNQPQHF
. TRBJ1-2 . TRBV2 TGTGCCAGCAGTGAAGGGCTGGGTTCTAGGGGCTACACCTTC CASSEGLGSRGYTF
. TRBJ1-4 . TRBV2 TGTGCCAGCAGTGGGGCAGGGATAGCAAATGAAAAACTGTTTTTT CASSGAGIANEKLFF
. TRBJ2-5 . TRBV7-3 TGTGCCAGCAGCCCTGGAGTCTCGCCGTACCAAGAGACCCAGTACTTC CASSPGVSPYQETQYF
. TRBJ2-1 . TRBV5-6 TGTGCCAGTGCAGGGGTCACCTCCTACAATGAGCAGTTCTTC CASAGVTSYNEQFF
. TRBJ2-7 . TRBV11-2 TGTGCCAGCAGCCCTCTGGCAGGGGTCGGACACGAGCAGTACTTC CASSPLAGVGHEQYF
TRBD2 TRBJ2-7 . TRBV19 TGTGCCAGTAGTATCCAGATTTTGTCTAGCGGGGGGTCGTACGAGCAGTACTTC CASSIQILSSGGSYEQYF
. TRBJ1-5 few TRBV6-5 TGTGCCAGCAGTTACTCCAGGGTGGCCAATCAGCCCCAGCATTTT CASSYSRVANQPQHF
. TRBJ1-5 . TRBV19 TGTGCCAGTAGTATAGACCAACTTAGCAATCAGCCCCAGCATTTT CASSIDQLSNQPQHF
. TRBJ1-2 . TRBV11-2 TGTGCCAGCAGCTCACGGGCAGGGGCAGGGGCTAACTATGGCTACACCTTC CASSSRAGAGANYGYTF
. TRBJ1-1 . TRBV7-2 TGTGCCAGCAGCACCGTTATCGGGGTGAACAATGAAGCTTTCTTT CASSTVIGVNNEAFF
TRBD1 TRBJ1-2 . TRBV14 TGTGCCAGCAGCCCCCAGGGGGCGCGAAATAATGGCTACACCTTC CASSPQGARNNGYTF
TRBD1 TRBJ1-5 . TRBV7-2 TGTGCCAGCAGCTTAATCTCTGGGACAGCAAGTAATCAGCCCCAGCATTTT CASSLISGTASNQPQHF
. TRBJ1-6 once TRBV5-1 TGCGCCAGCAGCTTGTACAGTAATTCACCCCTCCACTTT CASSLYSNSPLHF
. TRBJ1-1 . TRBV19 TGTGCCAGTAGTAACCCGGGGTCGAACACTGAAGCTTTCTTT CASSNPGSNTEAFF
. TRBJ1-2 . TRBV30 TGTGCCTGGAGTGTATGGCAGGGCCGTGGCTACACCTTC CAWSVWQGRGYTF
. TRBJ1-1 . TRBV10-2 TGCGCCAGCAGGGAGGTGACACTGAACACTGAAGCTTTCTTT CASREVTLNTEAFF
. TRBJ1-1 . TRBV5-1 TGCGCCAGCAGCTTGGAGGCAGGGCTAACTGAAGCTTTCTTT CASSLEAGLTEAFF
. TRBJ1-1 few TRBV7-9 TGTGCCAGCAGGCTTGGAGAGAACACTGAAGCTTTCTTT CASRLGENTEAFF
TRBD2 TRBJ2-3 . TRBV7-2 TGTGCCAGCAGCTCCGGACTAGCGATAAGCACAGATACGCAGTATTTT CASSSGLAISTDTQYF
TRBD1 TRBJ1-4 . TRBV7-2 TGTGCCAGCAGCTTAAGGGGGCGTGAAAAACTGTTTTTT CASSLRGREKLFF
. TRBJ2-7 . TRBV7-2 TGTGCCAGCAGCTTAGAATGGCAGACCTACGAGCAGTACTTC CASSLEWQTYEQYF
. TRBJ1-3 . TRBV19 TGTGCCAGTAGTATAGATTCGGGGGGGGCCGTCTCTGGAAACACCATATATTTT CASSIDSGGAVSGNTIYF
TRBD2 TRBJ2-5 . TRBV6-2/TRBV6-3 TGTGCCAGCAGTCCACTAGCGGGGCTCCCAGAGACCCAGTACTTC CASSPLAGLPETQYF
TRBD1 TRBJ1-5 . TRBV7-9 TGTGCCAGCAGCTTAAGGGTCAGGGGACAGGGGCTTAATCAGCCCCAGCATTTT CASSLRVRGQGLNQPQHF
TRBD1 TRBJ1-2 . TRBV5-1 TGCGCCAGCAGCTTGGAAGCAGGGGGTAGCTATGGCTACACCTTC CASSLEAGGSYGYTF
TRBD1 TRBJ2-1 . TRBV5-1 TGCGCCAGCAGCTTGCTGACAGGGGCCTACAATGAGCAGTTCTTC CASSLLTGAYNEQFF
. TRBJ2-7 . TRBV7-3 TGTGCCAGCAGCTTAACGTGGGGGGGCGTCCACGAGCAGTACTTC CASSLTWGGVHEQYF
. TRBJ1-2 few TRBV18 TGTGCCAGCTCACCAACAGGGATTAACTATGGCTACACCTTC CASSPTGINYGYTF
TRBD2 TRBJ2-1 . TRBV4-3 TGCGCCAGCAGCCAGAGGACTAGCGGGGGATACAATGAGCAGTTCTTC CASSQRTSGGYNEQFF
TRBD1 TRBJ2-7 many TRBV11-2 TGTGCCAGCAGCTACGAGACAGGGGGCTCCTACGAGCAGTACTTC CASSYETGGSYEQYF
. TRBJ2-7 . TRBV11-1 TGTGCCAGCAGCTCCGGGTCAGTTGAGATCTACGAGCAGTACTTC CASSSGSVEIYEQYF
TRBD1 TRBJ1-2 . TRBV18 TGTGCCAGCTCAATTCGGACAGGCAATGTGGATGGCTACACCTTC CASSIRTGNVDGYTF
TRBD1 TRBJ1-6 . TRBV5-6 TGTGCCAGCAGCCATCAGAGAGACAGGGGGCTTTCACCCCTCCACTTT CASSHQRDRGLSPLHF
. TRBJ1-1 . TRBV30 TGTGCCTGGAGTCCGGCCGCTCGGGGCACTGAAGCTTTCTTT CAWSPAARGTEAFF
TRBD1 TRBJ1-5 . TRBV30 TGTGCCTGGAGTGTTGACAGGGGCGTGAATCAGCCCCAGCATTTT CAWSVDRGVNQPQHF
TRBD1 TRBJ1-4 . TRBV5-1 TGCGCCAGCAGCTTCCGGGACAGGGACTACGGTACGGGATCTGAAAAACTGTTTTTT CASSFRDRDYGTGSEKLFF
TRBD2 TRBJ2-2 . TRBV15 TGTGCCACCAGCAGACCCGGGAAATCTAGCGGCACCGGGGAGCTGTTTTTT CATSRPGKSSGTGELFF
. TRBJ2-7 . TRBV12-3/TRBV12-4 TGTGCCAGCAGCTTGCGAGGGAGACAGTACTTC CASSLRGRQYF
. TRBJ1-1 . TRBV7-3 TGTGCCAGCAGCTTAATTCGACAGGACCCCACTGAAGCTTTCTTT CASSLIRQDPTEAFF
. TRBJ1-3 . TRBV6-1 TGTGCCAGCAGTGAAGGAGGGTTCCCTGGAAACACCATATATTTT CASSEGGFPGNTIYF